This T cell receptor beta chain was sequenced during a study of cytomegalovirus exposure and HLA in healthy donors. With 6 bases removed from V and 0 bases from J, the gap between germline ends came to 3 bases. Per the germline V gene, CDR1 is LNHDA and CDR2 is SQIVND (reference sequence). The CDR3 loop spans 12 amino acids. A few counts support this clone. Its matching antigen is unknown. The PCR had 60 Vbeta and 13 Jbeta primers. Original data processing: Some 11 million shared chains were among the roughly 80 million unique TCR beta chains that a later analysis counted. The protocol was immunoSEQ multiplex PCR, while the TCRdb copy is restricted to in-frame clones and leaves out a portion. V and J calls and clone size are given by that table; D and trimming were obtained from the DNA. The profile shows hundreds of thousands of clones, around 70% of them singletons. General study findings and limits: As confirmed in vitro, a few CMV-associated chains were specific for CMV antigens. TRBV6-2, TRBV6-3 and some other V segments were unresolvable in 87-base-pair reads.

The chain is built from TRBV19 and TRBJ2-4; D not resolved. The specimen sequenced was PBMCs. This TCR derives from a man aged 40-55 years in good health and CMV-seropositive. CDR3 loop: CASRAAKNIQYF. CDR3 bases: TGTGCCAGTAGGGCAGCCAAAAACATTCAGTACTTC. Based on the CDR3 plus reference TRBV19 and TRBJ2-4, the full variable domain is DGGITQSPKYLFRKEGQNVTLSCEQNLNHDAMYWYRQDPGQGLRLIYYSQIVNDFQKGDIAEGYSVSREKKESFPLTVTSAQKNPTAFYLCASRAAKNIQYFGAGTRLSVL.